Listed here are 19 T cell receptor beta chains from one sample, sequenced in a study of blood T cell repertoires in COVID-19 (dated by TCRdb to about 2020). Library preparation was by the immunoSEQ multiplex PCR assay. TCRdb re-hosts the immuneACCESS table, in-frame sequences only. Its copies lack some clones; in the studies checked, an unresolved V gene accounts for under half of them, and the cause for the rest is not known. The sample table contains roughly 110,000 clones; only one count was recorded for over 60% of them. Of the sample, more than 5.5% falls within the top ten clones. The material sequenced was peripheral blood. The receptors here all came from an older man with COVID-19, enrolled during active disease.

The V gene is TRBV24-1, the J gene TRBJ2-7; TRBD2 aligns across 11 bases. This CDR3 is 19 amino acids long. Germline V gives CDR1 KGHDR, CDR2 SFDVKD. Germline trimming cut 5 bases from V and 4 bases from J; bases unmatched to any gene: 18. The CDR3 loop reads CATSGPTSGDQKTVYEQYF. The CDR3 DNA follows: TGTGCCACCAGTGGTCCGACTAGCGGGGACCAAAAGACCGTTTACGAGCAGTACTTC.

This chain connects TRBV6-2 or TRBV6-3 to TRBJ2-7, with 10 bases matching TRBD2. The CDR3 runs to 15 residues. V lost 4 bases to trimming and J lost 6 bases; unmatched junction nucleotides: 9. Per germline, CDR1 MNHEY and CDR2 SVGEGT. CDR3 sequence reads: CASSSRAGGPIEQYF. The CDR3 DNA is TGTGCCAGCAGTTCCAGAGCGGGAGGGCCAATCGAGCAGTACTTC.

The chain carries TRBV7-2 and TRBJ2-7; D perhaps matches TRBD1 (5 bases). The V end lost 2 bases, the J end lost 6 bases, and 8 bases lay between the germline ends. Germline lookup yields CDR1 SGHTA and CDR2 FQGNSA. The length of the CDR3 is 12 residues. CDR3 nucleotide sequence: TGTGCCAGCAGCTTACCCAGGGCCGAGCAGTACTTC. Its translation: CASSLPRAEQYF.

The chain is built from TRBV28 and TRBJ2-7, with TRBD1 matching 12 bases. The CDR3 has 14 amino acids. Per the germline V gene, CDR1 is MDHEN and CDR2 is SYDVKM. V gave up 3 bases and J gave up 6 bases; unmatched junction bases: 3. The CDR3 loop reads CASSFGTGGSEQYF. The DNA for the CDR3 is TGTGCCAGCAGTTTCGGGACAGGGGGCTCCGAGCAGTACTTC.

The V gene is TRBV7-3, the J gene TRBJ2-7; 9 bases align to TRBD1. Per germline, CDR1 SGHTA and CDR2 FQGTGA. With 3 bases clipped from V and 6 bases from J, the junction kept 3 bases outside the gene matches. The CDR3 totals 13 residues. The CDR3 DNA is TGTGCCAGCAGCTTGGACAGGGGAATCGAGCAGTACTTC. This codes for CASSLDRGIEQYF.

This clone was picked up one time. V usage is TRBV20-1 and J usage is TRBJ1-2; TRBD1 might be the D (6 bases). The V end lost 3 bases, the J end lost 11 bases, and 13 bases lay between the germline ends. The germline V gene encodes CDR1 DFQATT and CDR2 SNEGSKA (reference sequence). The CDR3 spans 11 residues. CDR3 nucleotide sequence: TGCAGTGCTAGTACAGGGTCGAGATACACCTTC. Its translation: CSASTGSRYTF.

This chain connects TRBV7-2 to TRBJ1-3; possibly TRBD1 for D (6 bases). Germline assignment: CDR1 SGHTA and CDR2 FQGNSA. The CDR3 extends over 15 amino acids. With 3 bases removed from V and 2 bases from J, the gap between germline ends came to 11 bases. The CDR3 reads CASSLTAGAGNTIYF. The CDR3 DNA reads TGTGCCAGCAGCTTGACCGCAGGGGCTGGAAACACCATATATTTT.

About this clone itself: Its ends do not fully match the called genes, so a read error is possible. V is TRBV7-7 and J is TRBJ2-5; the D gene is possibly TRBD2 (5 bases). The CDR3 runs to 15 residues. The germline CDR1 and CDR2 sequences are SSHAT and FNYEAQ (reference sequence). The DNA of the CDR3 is TGTGCTAGCAGCTTTGTGGGAGCAGAGGGAGAGACCCAGTACTTC. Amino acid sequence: CASSFVGAEGETQYF.

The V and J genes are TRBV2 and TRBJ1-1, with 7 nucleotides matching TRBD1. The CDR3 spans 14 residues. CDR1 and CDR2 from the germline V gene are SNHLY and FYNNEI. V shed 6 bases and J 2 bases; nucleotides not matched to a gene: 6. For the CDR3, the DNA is TGTGCCAGCAGAACCTACAGGGGCAACACTGAAGCTTTCTTT. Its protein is CASRTYRGNTEAFF.

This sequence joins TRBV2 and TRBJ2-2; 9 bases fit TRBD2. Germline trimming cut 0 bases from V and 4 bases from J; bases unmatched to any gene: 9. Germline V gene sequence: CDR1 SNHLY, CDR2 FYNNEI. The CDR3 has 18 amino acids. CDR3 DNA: TGTGCCAGCAGTGAAGCGCTTCGTGGCGGGAGGGCCACCGGGGAGCTGTTTTTT. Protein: CASSEALRGGRATGELFF.

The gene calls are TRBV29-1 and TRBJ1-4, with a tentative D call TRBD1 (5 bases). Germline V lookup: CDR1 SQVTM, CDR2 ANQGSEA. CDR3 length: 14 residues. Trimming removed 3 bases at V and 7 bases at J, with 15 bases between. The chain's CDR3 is CSVDSGGLGEKLFF. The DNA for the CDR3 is TGCAGCGTTGATTCCGGGGGGTTGGGTGAAAAACTGTTTTTT. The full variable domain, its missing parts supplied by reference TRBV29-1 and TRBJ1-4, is SAVISQKPSRDICQRGTSLTIQCQVDSQVTMMFWYRQQPGQSLTLIATANQGSEATYESGFVIDKFPISRPNLTFSTLTVSNMSPEDSSIYLCSVDSGGLGEKLFFGSGTQLSVL.

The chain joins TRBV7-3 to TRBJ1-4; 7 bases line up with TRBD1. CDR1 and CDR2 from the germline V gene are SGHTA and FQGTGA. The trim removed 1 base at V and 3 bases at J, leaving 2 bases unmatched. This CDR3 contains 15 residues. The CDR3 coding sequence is TGTGCCAGCAGCTTAAGACAGGGTGCTAATGAAAAACTGTTTTTT. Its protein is CASSLRQGANEKLFF.

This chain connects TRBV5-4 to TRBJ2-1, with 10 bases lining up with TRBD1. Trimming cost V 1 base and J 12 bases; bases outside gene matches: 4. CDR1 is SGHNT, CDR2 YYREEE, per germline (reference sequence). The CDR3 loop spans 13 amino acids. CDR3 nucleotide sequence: TGTGCCAGCAGCTTGTGGGGGACAGGGGCGCAGTTCTTC. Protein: CASSLWGTGAQFF.

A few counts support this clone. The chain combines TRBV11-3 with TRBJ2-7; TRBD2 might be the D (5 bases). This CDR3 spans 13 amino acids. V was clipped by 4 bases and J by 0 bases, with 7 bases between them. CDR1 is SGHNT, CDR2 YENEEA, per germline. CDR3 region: CASSSGSSYEQYF. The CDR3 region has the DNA TGTGCCAGCAGCTCGGGGAGCTCCTACGAGCAGTACTTC.

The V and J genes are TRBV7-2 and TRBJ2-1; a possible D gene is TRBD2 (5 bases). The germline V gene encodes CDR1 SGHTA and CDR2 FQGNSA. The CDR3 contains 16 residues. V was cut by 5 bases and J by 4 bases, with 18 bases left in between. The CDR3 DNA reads TGTGCCAGCAGCCCAGCGAGCGGAAAAACTTACAATGAGCAGTTCTTC. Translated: CASSPASGKTYNEQFF.

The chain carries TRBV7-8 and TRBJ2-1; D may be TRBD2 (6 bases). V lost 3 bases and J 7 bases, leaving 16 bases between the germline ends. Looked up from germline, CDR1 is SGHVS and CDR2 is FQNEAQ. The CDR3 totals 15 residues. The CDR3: CASSFEGTPLNEQFF. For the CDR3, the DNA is TGTGCCAGCAGCTTTGAAGGGACTCCTCTAAATGAGCAGTTCTTC.

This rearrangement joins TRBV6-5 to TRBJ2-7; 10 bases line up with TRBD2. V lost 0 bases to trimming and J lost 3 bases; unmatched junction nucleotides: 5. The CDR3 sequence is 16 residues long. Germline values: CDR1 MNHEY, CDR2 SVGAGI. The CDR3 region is CASSYSSASGSYEQYF. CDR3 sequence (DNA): TGTGCCAGCAGTTACTCCTCGGCTAGCGGGAGCTACGAGCAGTACTTC.

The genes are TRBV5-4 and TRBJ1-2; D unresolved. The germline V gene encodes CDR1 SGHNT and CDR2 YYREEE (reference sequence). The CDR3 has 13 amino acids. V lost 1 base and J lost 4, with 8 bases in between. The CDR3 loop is CASSLPEAYGYTF. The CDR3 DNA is TGTGCCAGCAGCTTGCCGGAGGCCTATGGCTACACCTTC. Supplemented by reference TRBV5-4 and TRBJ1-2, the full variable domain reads ETGVTQSPTHLIKTRGQQVTLRCSSQSGHNTVSWYQQALGQGPQFIFQYYREEENGRGNFPPRFSGLQFPNYSSELNVNALELDDSALYLCASSLPEAYGYTFGSGTRLTVV.

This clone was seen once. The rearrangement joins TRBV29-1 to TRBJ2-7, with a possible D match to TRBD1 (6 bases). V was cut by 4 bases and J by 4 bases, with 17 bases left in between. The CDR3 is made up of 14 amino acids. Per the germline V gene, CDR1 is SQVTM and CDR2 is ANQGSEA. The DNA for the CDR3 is TGCAGCGTTGGGGTATACAGGGTAAAGTACGAGCAGTACTTC. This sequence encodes CSVGVYRVKYEQYF.